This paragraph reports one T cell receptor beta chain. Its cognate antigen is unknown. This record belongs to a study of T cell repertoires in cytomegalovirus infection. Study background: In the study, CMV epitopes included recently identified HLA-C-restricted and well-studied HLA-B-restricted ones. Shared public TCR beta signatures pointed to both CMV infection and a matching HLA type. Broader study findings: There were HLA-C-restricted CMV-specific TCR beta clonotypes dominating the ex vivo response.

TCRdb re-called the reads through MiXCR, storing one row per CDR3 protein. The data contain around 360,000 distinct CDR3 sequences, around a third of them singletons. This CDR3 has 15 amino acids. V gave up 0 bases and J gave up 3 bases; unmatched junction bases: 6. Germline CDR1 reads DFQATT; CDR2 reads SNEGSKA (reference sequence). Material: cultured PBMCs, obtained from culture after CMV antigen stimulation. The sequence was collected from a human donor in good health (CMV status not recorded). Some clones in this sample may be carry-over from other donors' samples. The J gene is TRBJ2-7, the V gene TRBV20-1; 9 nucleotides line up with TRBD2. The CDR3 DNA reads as TGCAGTGCTAGAGATGGGGGTAGCGGGAGCTACGAGCAGTACTTC. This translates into CSARDGGSGSYEQYF.